The subject of this entry is one T cell receptor (beta chain). The antigen is not known. This entry belongs to a study of blood T cells in healthy people across ages. Whole-study results and caveats: Estimated diversity that came from one million T cells was considered an underestimate.

This CDR3 has 15 amino acids. Alongside a J-beta primer mix, a sample-barcoded 5' primer served in a second PCR lasting about 7 to 12 cycles. TCRdb re-called the 5' RACE reads with MiXCR, one entry per CDR3 protein. The sample yields about 1.4 million distinct CDR3 sequences, approximately 60% seen once. Roughly 9.2 milliliters of peripheral blood were drawn from each donor into EDTA-treated tubes. The chain combines TRBV12-3 or TRBV12-4 with TRBJ2-1; the D call may be TRBD1 or TRBD2 (5 bases each). Gene TRBJ2-7 matches the end of the DNA better, so the J call may be wrong. This TCR was sampled from a man younger than 30 in good health. Sample: blood. CDR3 protein: CASSSTRQTIYEQYF. CDR3 sequence (DNA): TGTGCCAGCAGTTCCACCCGACAGACTATCTACGAGCAGTACTTC.